The 31 T cell receptor beta chains below all came from one sample that was sequenced in a study of glioma-infiltrating T cells after dendritic cell vaccination. The data were produced by immunoSEQ multiplex PCR, yet TCRdb's version contains in-frame clones alone and is incomplete. The table lists approximately 82,000 clones, around nine tenths of them singletons. The sequenced sample was blood, obtained before dendritic cell vaccination. The receptor set was obtained from a human donor with glioblastoma.

The gene calls are TRBV19 and TRBJ2-1, with D perhaps TRBD2 (6 bases). The CDR3 runs to 15 residues. The V end was cut by 6 bases, the J end by 7 bases, with 19 bases between. Germline assignment: CDR1 LNHDA and CDR2 SQIVND (reference sequence). The CDR3 is CASSRWDSRRNEQFF. The CDR3 DNA reads as TGTGCCAGTAGCCGGTGGGACTCCAGGAGGAATGAGCAGTTCTTC.

The CDR3 sequence: CASSLRTSGGKDEQYF. Here the CDR3 DNA reads TGCGCCAGCAGCTTAAGGACTAGCGGGGGTAAGGACGAGCAGTACTTC. V and J are TRBV5-1 and TRBJ2-7, with 13 bases fitting TRBD2. CDR3 length: 16 residues. Per germline, CDR1 SGHRS and CDR2 YFSETQ. Losses at the gene ends were 2 bases for V and 5 bases for J; bases not matched to a gene: 7.

This sequence joins TRBV29-1 and TRBJ1-2; D is unclear. CDR3 length: 12 residues. Trimming removed 7 bases from V and 6 bases from J, with 15 bases in between. CDR1 and CDR2 from the germline V gene are SQVTM and ANQGSEA. In DNA, the CDR3 is TGCAGCGCTGGTTCGGGAGTCGATGGCTACACCTTC. Its protein is CSAGSGVDGYTF.

The CDR3 region is CASRGGWDGSPLHF. As DNA, the CDR3 is TGTGCCAGTCGGGGAGGGTGGGATGGGTCACCCCTCCACTTT. V gene TRBV9 combines with J gene TRBJ1-6, with D hard to call. The CDR3 totals 14 residues. The germline gives CDR1 SGDLS, CDR2 YYNGEE. V was shortened by 8 bases and J by 10 bases, with 19 bases between the two germline ends.

V is TRBV10-3 and J is TRBJ2-1; D gene uncertain. V was clipped by 3 bases and J by 6 bases, with 9 bases between them. Looked up from germline, CDR1 is ENHRY and CDR2 is SYGVKD. CDR3 length equals 13 residues. CDR3 nucleotides: TGTGCCATCAGTGACGGCGGCCCCAATGAGCAGTTCTTC. Residues: CAISDGGPNEQFF.

The table lists this clone with a count of one. The chain couples TRBV6-5 to TRBJ1-3; TRBD1 matches 8 bases. The ends lost 4 bases at V and 7 bases at J; junction bases unmatched: 9. The CDR3 sequence is 15 residues long. CDR1 MNHEY and CDR2 SVGAGI come from the germline V gene. CDR3 amino acids: CASSLTGDPGNTIYF. The CDR3 DNA reads as TGTGCCAGCAGTTTGACAGGGGATCCCGGGAACACCATATATTTT.

CDR3 nucleotide sequence: TGTGCCAGTAGTATAGCAGGGGCTTGGAGCAATCAGCCCCAGCATTTT. The encoded protein is CASSIAGAWSNQPQHF. V and J are TRBV19 and TRBJ1-5; possibly TRBD1 for D (6 bases). Trimming stripped 1 base from V and 1 base from J, with 11 bases between. Germline loops: CDR1 LNHDA, CDR2 SQIVND (reference sequence). There are 16 residues in the CDR3.

The chain has TRBV7-2 and TRBJ2-5; 9 bases are a match to TRBD2. The CDR3 has 13 residues. Trimming removed 5 bases from V and 4 bases from J; junction bases left unmatched: 2. Germline lookup yields CDR1 SGHTA and CDR2 FQGNSA. DNA for the CDR3: TGTGCCAGCAGCGGGCGGGGGGGAGAGACCCAGTACTTC. Translating gives CASSGRGGETQYF.

This chain links TRBV5-1 with TRBJ2-1; 11 bases map to TRBD2. With V trimmed by 4 bases and J by 5 bases, 5 bases remained unmatched. The length of the CDR3 is 15 residues. CDR1 and CDR2 (germline): SGHRS, YFSETQ. The CDR3 protein is CASSQTSGTDNEQFF. The CDR3 nucleotides read TGCGCCAGCAGCCAGACTAGCGGGACCGACAATGAGCAGTTCTTC.

The V gene is TRBV6-5, the J gene TRBJ1-1; D perhaps matches TRBD1 (6 bases). V gave up 2 bases and J gave up 0 bases, with 10 bases separating them. The CDR3 is made up of 15 amino acids. Germline assignment: CDR1 MNHEY and CDR2 SVGAGI. CDR3 nucleotide sequence: TGTGCCAGCAGTTACAGGGGGACCATGAACACTGAAGCTTTCTTT. Its translation is CASSYRGTMNTEAFF.

This chain joins TRBV6-1 and TRBJ1-5; D gene ambiguous. Germline V lookup: CDR1 MNHNS, CDR2 SASEGT. This CDR3 is built from 13 residues. V was clipped by 6 bases and J by 4 bases, with 10 bases between them. Here the CDR3 DNA reads TGTGCCAGCAGGGTGACTGAGAATCAGCCCCAGCATTTT. Its protein product is CASRVTENQPQHF.

This chain links TRBV30 with TRBJ1-2; weak D call: TRBD1 (6 bases). Trimming removed 3 bases at V and 1 base at J, with 9 bases between. Per germline, CDR1 GTSNPN and CDR2 SVGIG (reference sequence). The CDR3 consists of 13 residues. CDR3 sequence (DNA): TGTGCCTGGAGCAGGACAGATAACTATGGCTACACCTTC. Protein sequence: CAWSRTDNYGYTF. The variable domain in full, completed from reference TRBV30 and TRBJ1-2, reads SQTIHQWPATLVQPVGSPLSLECTVEGTSNPNLYWYRQAAGRGLQLLFYSVGIGQISSEVPQNLSASRPQDRQFILSSKKLLLSDSGFYLCAWSRTDNYGYTFGSGTRLTVV.

The genes are TRBV18 and TRBJ2-7, with a tentative D call TRBD2 (6 bases). This CDR3 is built from 14 residues. Germline assignment: CDR1 KGHSH and CDR2 LQKENI. V lost 3 bases and J 7 bases, leaving 16 bases between the germline ends. The CDR3 protein is CASSPGTDIPEQYF. As DNA, the CDR3 is TGTGCCAGCTCACCCGGGACTGATATACCGGAGCAGTACTTC. Variable domain in full (rest from reference TRBV18 and TRBJ2-7): NAGVMQNPRHLVRRRGQEARLRCSPMKGHSHVYWYRQLPEEGLKFMVYLQKENIIDESGMPKERFSAEFPKEGPSILRIQQVVRGDSAAYFCASSPGTDIPEQYFGPGTRLTVT.

The chain recombines TRBV7-3 with TRBJ2-1, with D possibly matching TRBD1 (5 bases). The CDR3 covers 14 residues. The ends were cut back, 3 bases at V and 7 bases at J, with 13 bases in the middle. Germline lookup yields CDR1 SGHTA and CDR2 FQGTGA. The CDR3 loop is CASSFYSPGNEQFF. CDR3 nucleotides: TGTGCCAGCAGCTTTTATTCTCCAGGGAATGAGCAGTTCTTC.

This clone was counted between two and nine times. The chain joins TRBV9 to TRBJ2-7, with D tentatively TRBD1 (5 bases). The CDR3 has 14 amino acids. Trimming left V 0 bases short and J 2 bases short, with 9 bases between. CDR1 is SGDLS, CDR2 YYNGEE, per germline. In DNA, the CDR3 is TGTGCCAGCAGCGTAGGACAGAACGCCTACGAGCAGTACTTC. Translation gives CASSVGQNAYEQYF. The entire variable domain, with the rest obtained from reference TRBV9 and TRBJ2-7, is as follows: DSGVTQTPKHLITATGQRVTLRCSPRSGDLSVYWYQQSLDQGLQFLIQYYNGEERAKGNILERFSAQQFPDLHSELNLSSLELGDSALYFCASSVGQNAYEQYFGPGTRLTVT.

The chain joins TRBV7-2 to TRBJ2-1, with 9 bases fitting TRBD2. Trimming at V came to 0 bases and at J to 6 bases, leaving 3 bases not matched to a gene. The CDR3 length is 15 residues. Germline assignment: CDR1 SGHTA and CDR2 FQGNSA. CDR3 in amino acids: CASSLAASGVNEQFF. DNA for the CDR3: TGTGCCAGCAGCTTAGCGGCTAGCGGGGTCAATGAGCAGTTCTTC. The variable domain in full, with the rest retrieved from reference TRBV7-2 and TRBJ2-1, is GAGVSQSPSNKVTEKGKDVELRCDPISGHTALYWYRQSLGQGLEFLIYFQGNSAPDKSGLPSDRFSAERTGGSVSTLTIQRTQQEDSAVYLCASSLAASGVNEQFFGPGTRLTVL.

This rearrangement joins TRBV9 to TRBJ2-7; perhaps TRBD2 as D (6 bases). Looked up from germline, CDR1 is SGDLS and CDR2 is YYNGEE. Trimming took 1 base from V and 0 from J, leaving 14 bases between them. The CDR3 length is 16 residues. CDR3 DNA: TGTGCCAGCAGCGTAACTGGGGGGTTTAGCTCCTACGAGCAGTACTTC. Its translation is CASSVTGGFSSYEQYF.

The rearrangement joins TRBV15 to TRBJ2-5; 7 nucleotides match TRBD2. The CDR3 length is 16 residues. Germline lookup yields CDR1 LNHNV and CDR2 YYDKDF (reference sequence). V was pared by 3 bases and J by 5 bases, with 12 bases of the junction left unmatched. CDR3 residues: CATSRFMGTNGETQYF. The CDR3, as DNA: TGTGCCACCAGCAGGTTCATGGGGACTAACGGGGAGACCCAGTACTTC.

The count of this clone is one. The chain links TRBV5-4 to TRBJ1-2; no clear D. The V end lost 0 bases, the J end lost 3 bases, and 12 bases lay between the germline ends. The CDR3 length is 15 residues. From germline, CDR1 is SGHNT and CDR2 YYREEE (reference sequence). The CDR3 nucleotides read TGTGCCAGCAGCTTGGTGGGGAGAGACGACTATGGCTACACCTTC. Amino acids: CASSLVGRDDYGYTF.

The gene calls are TRBV6-6 and TRBJ2-3, with 10 bases that match TRBD2. In germline, CDR1 is MNHNY, CDR2 SVGAGI (reference sequence). The CDR3 runs 15 residues. V lost 6 bases and J lost 6; bases outside the gene matches: 9. The CDR3 coding sequence is TGTGCCAGCAGACCGAGCGGGGGGGCCGTCGATACGCAGTATTTT. Its translation is CASRPSGGAVDTQYF.

This chain links TRBV2 with TRBJ2-7, with TRBD2 as a possible D gene (5 bases). Germline loops: CDR1 SNHLY, CDR2 FYNNEI. V shed 5 bases and J shed 6 bases, with 20 bases lying between them. This CDR3 spans 15 amino acids. CDR3 region: CASSRQGLGVSEQYF. The CDR3 DNA is TGTGCCAGCAGTCGCCAAGGGCTGGGAGTATCCGAGCAGTACTTC.

J is TRBJ2-7 and V is TRBV5-4; D is unresolved. Between the trimmed V and J ends, which lost 0 bases and 6 bases, there was a span of 4 bases. Germline assignment: CDR1 SGHNT and CDR2 YYREEE (reference sequence). There are 11 residues in the CDR3. CDR3 coding DNA: TGTGCCAGCAGCTTGGGGCCCGAGCAGTACTTC. It yields the protein CASSLGPEQYF.

The V call is TRBV20-1, the J call TRBJ2-3; D is uncertain. The CDR3 runs to 11 residues. V was shortened by 6 bases and J by 3 bases, with 7 bases between the two germline ends. CDR1 DFQATT and CDR2 SNEGSKA come from the germline V gene (reference sequence). CDR3 amino acids: CSAKETDTQYF. DNA for the CDR3: TGCAGTGCAAAGGAGACAGATACGCAGTATTTT.

In this sample, this clone turned up once. This chain links TRBV2 with TRBJ1-2; the match to TRBD1 covers 10 bases. From germline, CDR1 is SNHLY and CDR2 FYNNEI. CDR3 length: 13 amino acids. V shed 6 bases, J shed 4 bases, and the junction held 2 bases outside the gene matches. The CDR3: CASRTGGGYGYTF. The CDR3 DNA follows: TGTGCCAGCAGGACAGGGGGCGGCTATGGCTACACCTTC.

As for this clone: Its ends do not fully match the called genes, so a read error is possible. Other DNA sequences within the sample encode an identical CDR3. CDR3 region: CASSPRDNNNSPLHF. Written as DNA, the CDR3 is TGTGCCAGCAGTCCCCGGGACAATAATAATTCCCCCCTCCACTTT. This chain links TRBV6-6 with TRBJ1-6, with D perhaps TRBD1 (6 bases). The germline CDR1 and CDR2 sequences are MNHNY and SVGAGI (reference sequence). This CDR3 has 15 amino acids.

The chain's CDR3 is CASSLRELTNIQYF. Here the CDR3 DNA reads TGTGCCAGCAGCTTAAGGGAGTTGACAAACATTCAGTACTTC. The chain uses TRBV13 and TRBJ2-4, with TRBD2 as a possible D gene (5 bases). Trimming took off 2 bases at V and 6 bases at J, with 11 bases between the two ends. Germline V gene data show CDR1 as PRHDT and CDR2 as FYEKMQ (reference sequence). The CDR3 contains 14 residues.

The chain couples TRBV7-8 to TRBJ2-5; D is unclear. This CDR3 has 11 amino acids. Trimming stripped 8 bases from V and 5 bases from J, with 9 bases between. Per germline, CDR1 SGHVS and CDR2 FQNEAQ. Written as DNA, the CDR3 is TGTGCCAGCTCGAGGAAGGAGACCCAGTACTTC. Encoded protein: CASSRKETQYF.

This sequence joins TRBV6-5 and TRBJ2-1; 8 bases fit TRBD2. V shed 6 bases, J shed 2 bases, and the junction held 9 bases outside the gene matches. Germline CDR1 reads MNHEY; CDR2 reads SVGAGI. The CDR3 sequence is 16 residues long. CDR3 nucleotide sequence: TGTGCCAGCAGGTACCGCGGGGGGTCAACCTACAATGAGCAGTTCTTC. It translates to CASRYRGGSTYNEQFF.

V and J are TRBV2 and TRBJ2-1, with 8 positions matching TRBD2. Germline V gene lookup returns CDR1 SNHLY and CDR2 FYNNEI. This CDR3 has 16 amino acids. The ends lost 3 bases at V and 4 bases at J; junction bases unmatched: 8. The CDR3 spells CASSDSRLAGYNEQFF. The CDR3 coding sequence is TGTGCCAGCAGTGACTCTCGGCTAGCGGGTTACAATGAGCAGTTCTTC.

This chain links TRBV6-1 with TRBJ1-5; TRBD1 aligns across 7 bases. V lost 4 bases and J lost 0; bases outside the gene matches: 3. This CDR3 region has 15 residues. Germline-derived CDR1 and CDR2 are MNHNS and SASEGT. CDR3 amino acids: CASSAGTDSNQPQHF. As DNA, the CDR3 is TGTGCCAGCAGTGCGGGGACAGATAGCAATCAGCCCCAGCATTTT.

This clone ranks as medium-sized. The rearrangement links TRBV6-7 to TRBJ2-7, with 12 bases that match TRBD1. TRBV6-7 belongs to the ORF category, with a function that is uncertain. Trimming at V came to 2 bases and at J to 4 bases, leaving 6 bases not matched to a gene. The CDR3 is made up of 16 amino acids. The CDR3 bases are TGTGCCAGCAGTTACGAAGGGACAGGGGGCCCTTACGAGCAGTACTTC. It yields the protein CASSYEGTGGPYEQYF.